The rows below give T cell receptor beta chains drawn from one sample of a study of human T cells and chemical hapten exposure. MiXCR, run by TCRdb on the RACE reads, gives a single entry per CDR3 protein. Here the sample spans some 90,000 distinct CDR3 sequences, 8.5% to 9% being singletons. Here the sequenced sample was whole blood, taken in connection with sensitization to the hapten diphenylcyclopropenone (DPC). The receptor set was obtained from a man aged 40-55 years with alopecia areata. Some clones in this sample may be carry-over from other donors' samples. The CDR3 runs from the conserved cysteine through the conserved F or W. The order of the fields is CDR3 protein, CDR3 DNA, J gene, V gene, clone size, D gene. D genes are given only for firm matches. Some rows mark clone size as missing; the rest say once, few, many or name a class of expanded clone.

CDR3: CASSYSSGQGNSPLHF
DNA: TGTGCCAGCAGTTATTCCTCGGGACAGGGGAATTCACCCCTCCACTTT
J: TRBJ1-6
V: TRBV12-3/TRBV12-4
size: few
D: TRBD1

CDR3: CASGAETGTAGNTIYF
DNA: TGTGCCAGCGGAGCCGAGACCGGGACAGCCGGAAACACCATATATTTT
J: TRBJ1-3
V: TRBV21-1
size: many
D: -

CDR3: CASSARDSFSNTGELFF
DNA: TGTGCCAGCAGCGCCCGGGACAGCTTTTCGAACACCGGGGAGCTGTTTTTT
J: TRBJ2-2
V: TRBV7-3
size: few
D: TRBD1

CDR3: CSVRVRDRGQNEQFF
DNA: TGCAGCGTGCGGGTCCGGGACAGGGGGCAGAATGAGCAGTTCTTC
J: TRBJ2-1
V: TRBV29-1
size: many
D: TRBD1

CDR3: CATSRDVLAGDWDTQYF
DNA: TGTGCCACCAGCAGAGATGTCCTAGCGGGAGACTGGGATACGCAGTATTTT
J: TRBJ2-3
V: TRBV15
size: -
D: TRBD2

CDR3: CASSLTGNQPQHF
DNA: TGTGCCAGCAGTTTAACCGGGAATCAGCCCCAGCATTTT
J: TRBJ1-5
V: TRBV12-3/TRBV12-4
size: -
D: -

CDR3: CASSFRLPGGADTQYF
DNA: TGTGCCAGCAGCTTCCGTCTCCCGGGAGGTGCGGATACGCAGTATTTT
J: TRBJ2-3
V: TRBV13
size: -
D: TRBD2

CDR3: CASSPGVLAGSTDTQYF
DNA: TGCGCCAGCAGCCCGGGGGTGTTAGCGGGAAGCACAGATACGCAGTATTTT
J: TRBJ2-3
V: TRBV5-1
size: many
D: TRBD2

CDR3: CASSLVGTDNEQFF
DNA: TGTGCCAGCAGCTTAGTTGGGACTGACAATGAGCAGTTCTTC
J: TRBJ2-1
V: TRBV7-2
size: -
D: -

CDR3: CANRPEEGTNEKLFF
DNA: TGTGCCAACAGGCCGGAAGAAGGGACTAATGAAAAACTGTTTTTT
J: TRBJ1-4
V: TRBV6-1
size: -
D: -

CDR3: CASSYSGTGQTEAFF
DNA: TGTGCCAGCAGTTATTCCGGGACAGGGCAAACTGAAGCTTTCTTT
J: TRBJ1-1
V: TRBV6-5
size: many
D: TRBD1

CDR3: CAITREPSSPLHF
DNA: TGTGCCATCACTAGGGAACCCTCTTCACCCCTCCACTTT
J: TRBJ1-6
V: TRBV10-3
size: few
D: -

CDR3: CASIKSEGLTYGYTF
DNA: TGTGCCAGCATAAAGTCGGAAGGCTTAACGTATGGCTACACCTTC
J: TRBJ1-2
V: TRBV6-2/TRBV6-3
size: -
D: -

CDR3: CSARSNSGAYNEQFF
DNA: TGCAGTGCTAGGTCCAATAGCGGGGCCTACAATGAGCAGTTCTTC
J: TRBJ2-1
V: TRBV20-1
size: -
D: TRBD2

CDR3: CSVTGKPGLAGGRSTDTQYF
DNA: TGCAGCGTGACAGGGAAACCGGGACTAGCGGGAGGGCGGTCCACAGATACGCAGTATTTT
J: TRBJ2-3
V: TRBV29-1
size: many
D: TRBD2

CDR3: CSVVLHTETQYF
DNA: TGCAGCGTTGTTTTGCACACGGAGACCCAGTACTTC
J: TRBJ2-5
V: TRBV29-1
size: few
D: -

CDR3: CASSIPGRKTYEQYF
DNA: TGTGCCAGCAGCATACCGGGCCGGAAAACCTACGAGCAGTACTTC
J: TRBJ2-7
V: TRBV5-5
size: few
D: -

CDR3: CASSETGGFLRTEAFF
DNA: TGTGCCAGTAGTGAAACAGGGGGTTTTTTGCGGACTGAAGCTTTCTTT
J: TRBJ1-1
V: TRBV19
size: once
D: TRBD1

CDR3: CASSPPAGGTDEQFF
DNA: TGCGCCAGCAGCCCCCCGGCGGGAGGGACCGATGAGCAGTTCTTC
J: TRBJ2-1
V: TRBV5-1
size: many
D: TRBD2

CDR3: CASSTRTGGLPGLALDTQYF
DNA: TGTGCCAGCAGTACCCGGACAGGGGGCCTTCCGGGACTAGCCCTAGATACGCAGTATTTT
J: TRBJ2-3
V: TRBV6-2/TRBV6-3
size: -
D: TRBD1

CDR3: CASSLTIADTQYF
DNA: TGTGCCAGCAGCCTTACCATAGCAGATACGCAGTATTTT
J: TRBJ2-3
V: TRBV7-9
size: many
D: -

CDR3: CASSRGPNGYTF
DNA: TGTGCCAGCAGCAGGGGACCTAATGGCTACACCTTC
J: TRBJ1-2
V: TRBV9
size: many
D: -

CDR3: CASSSPRTGNTEAFF
DNA: TGTGCCAGCAGTTCTCCCAGGACAGGGAACACTGAAGCTTTCTTT
J: TRBJ1-1
V: TRBV6-2/TRBV6-3
size: -
D: TRBD1

CDR3: CASSPPGERWGYEQYF
DNA: TGTGCCAGCAGCCCTCCAGGGGAACGGTGGGGTTACGAGCAGTACTTC
J: TRBJ2-7
V: TRBV28
size: many
D: -

CDR3: CSVPGTSGTEQYF
DNA: TGCAGCGTTCCCGGGACTAGCGGGACGGAGCAGTACTTC
J: TRBJ2-7
V: TRBV29-1
size: medium-sized
D: TRBD2